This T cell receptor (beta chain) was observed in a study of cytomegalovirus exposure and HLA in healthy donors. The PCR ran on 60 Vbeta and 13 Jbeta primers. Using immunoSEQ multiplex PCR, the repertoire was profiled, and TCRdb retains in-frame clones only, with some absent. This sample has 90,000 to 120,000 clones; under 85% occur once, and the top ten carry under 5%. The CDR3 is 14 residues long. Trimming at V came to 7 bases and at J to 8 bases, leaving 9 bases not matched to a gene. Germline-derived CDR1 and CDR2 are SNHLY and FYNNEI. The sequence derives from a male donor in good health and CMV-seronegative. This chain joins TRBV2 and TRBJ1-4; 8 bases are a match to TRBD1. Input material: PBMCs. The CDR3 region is CASTRTGRREKLFF. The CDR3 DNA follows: TGTGCCAGCACCCGGACAGGGCGGCGGGAAAAACTGTTTTTT.